The entry below gives a single T cell receptor (beta chain) sequence along with its context. Many counts were recorded for this clonotype. Its antigen is still unknown. It has no much larger one-base neighbor in the sample; base qualities were not kept. All donors were healthy Caucasians. The twin cohort comprised three pairs of female monozygotic twins, all aged about 18 to 29 years. Using Miltenyi CD45RO+ enrichment and human naive T-cell isolation kits, memory (CD45RO+) and naive T cells were isolated from PBMC. Per the germline V gene, MNHEY is the CDR1 and SVGAGI is the CDR2. Trimming costs V 0 bases and J 4 bases, and their ends lie 16 bases apart. The CDR3 goes from the cysteine to the phenylalanine over 17 residues. CDR3 DNA only is kept here, 51 bases in frame from base 1. The data belong to a study of identical twins (dated by TCRdb to the mid-2010s). A note on the overall study: To test whether fetal clonotypes persist, this study deep-sequenced TCR alpha and beta repertoires from monozygotic twins, from unrelated adults of various ages, and from cord blood. To rule out contamination, the twin experiments were replicated at different times with different library preparation protocols. Overall study outcomes, separate from this receptor: Out-of-frame TCR alpha sharing in monozygotic twins was systematically underestimated by recombination models, whereas sharing between unrelated individuals was in agreement with the recombination models. Excess twin sharing in beta out-of-frame sequences was weaker because fewer shared sequences lowered the signal-to-noise ratio. Compared with coincidental sharing between unrelated individuals, out-of-frame TCR alpha sequences shared between twins had an excess of sequences with low generation probability. Abundant cord blood beta clonotypes carried fewer insertions; young adult naive repertoires showed a weaker similar trend, while memory repertoires showed none. Zero-insertion analyses could be partly confounded by invariant T cells such as MAIT and iNKT, though diverse VJ usage argued against such confounding for most clonotypes. Because the same donors could not be followed over many years, conclusions were based on cross-sectional statistical analysis.

Libraries were constructed by 5' RACE. Reads for this sample came from an Illumina HiSeq 2000. Template switching added a universal primer binding site, and the final cDNA carried a unique molecular identifier that allowed TCR cDNA molecules to be counted accurately. Specific primers in the conserved constant-segment region were used to synthesize first-strand cDNA for the TCR alpha and beta chains. To control for contamination, every cDNA library carried two barcodes: a SMART-Mk sample barcode plus Illumina barcodes. Two successive PCR steps introduced TruSeq adapter sequences along with Illumina sample barcodes. TCR alpha and beta cDNA libraries were sequenced on the Illumina HiSeq platform with custom primers. Under the source paper's analysis protocol: Unique molecular identifiers were extracted from raw reads with MiGEC, and CDR3 positions were determined with MiXCR. For each individual, recombination models were inferred using an EM algorithm with the repgenHMM and IGoR tools. The tcR package in R was used for shared clonotype analysis, with sharing normalized by the product of cloneset sizes. Out-of-frame nonproductive sequences were analyzed to study raw recombination free of thymic and clonal selection effects. TCRdb applied fastp at Q25 and MiXCR to the public reads, then kept only in-frame beta chains. Entries are consolidated by CDR3 protein sequence, retaining the most common genes and DNA. V and J calls and clone size were set by TCRdb, not the authors. The table for this sample lists about 220,000 distinct CDR3 sequences; less than 8% of them were counted only once. In total, the top ten clones hold 1.9% of the sample.

A further study also used this sample, focusing on yellow fever vaccine responses in identical twins. The second investigation adds: The T cell response to vaccination in identical twins was reported by the authors to appear partly convergent and partly personalized. Focusing on identical twins, the study followed the T cell clones that responded to the vaccine, and did so with precision.

The V and J segments used are TRBV6-5 and TRBJ2-1, with no D gene named confidently. The source material was memory (CD45RO+) T cells sorted from blood. This specimen's cell subset or site label, interpreted: CD45RO+ enriched T cells. The clonotype was recovered from a woman under 30 in good health. The nucleotide sequence is given as TGTGCCAGCAGTTACTCGTCGGTAGCTGGCGTTTACAATGAGCAGTTCTTC. Translated, this gives CASSYSSVAGVYNEQFF.